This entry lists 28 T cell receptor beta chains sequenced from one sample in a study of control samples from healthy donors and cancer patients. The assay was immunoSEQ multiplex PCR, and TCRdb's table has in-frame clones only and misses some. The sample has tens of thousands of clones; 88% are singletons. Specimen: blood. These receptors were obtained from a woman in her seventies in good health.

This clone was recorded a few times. The CDR3 here is CASSLAGSSYEQYF. The CDR3 DNA follows: TGTGCCAGCAGCCTAGCGGGTAGCTCCTACGAGCAGTACTTC. This chain joins TRBV5-6 and TRBJ2-7; the match to TRBD2 covers 8 bases. V lost 4 bases, J lost 0 bases, and 3 bases stayed unmatched. The CDR3 consists of 14 residues. CDR1 is SGHDT, CDR2 YYEEEE, per germline. The full variable domain, completed using reference TRBV5-6 and TRBJ2-7, is DAGVTQSPTHLIKTRGQQVTLRCSPKSGHDTVSWYQQALGQGPQFIFQYYEEEERQRGNFPDRFSGHQFPNYSSELNVNALLLGDSALYLCASSLAGSSYEQYFGPGTRLTVT.

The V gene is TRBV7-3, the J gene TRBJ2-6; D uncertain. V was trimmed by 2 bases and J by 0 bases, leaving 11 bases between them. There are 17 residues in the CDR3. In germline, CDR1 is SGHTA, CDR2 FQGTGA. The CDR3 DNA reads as TGTGCCAGCAGCTTATGGGCAGCGAGCTCTGGGGCCAACGTCCTGACTTTC. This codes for CASSLWAASSGANVLTF.

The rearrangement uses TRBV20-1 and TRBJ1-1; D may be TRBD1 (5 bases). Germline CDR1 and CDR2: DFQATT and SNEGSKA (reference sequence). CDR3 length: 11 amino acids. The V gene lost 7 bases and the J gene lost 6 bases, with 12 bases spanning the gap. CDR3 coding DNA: TGCAGTGAGGGGCAGCCCCCTGAAGCTTTCTTT. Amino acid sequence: CSEGQPPEAFF.

The CDR3 reads CASGDRENREQYF. CDR3 in DNA: TGCGCCAGCGGGGACAGGGAGAATCGGGAGCAGTACTTC. The V and J genes are TRBV5-1 and TRBJ2-7, with 9 bases aligning to TRBD1. Per the germline V gene, CDR1 is SGHRS and CDR2 is YFSETQ. The junction had 9 bases not matched to a gene; V was cut back by 7 bases and J by 7 bases. The CDR3 runs 13 residues.

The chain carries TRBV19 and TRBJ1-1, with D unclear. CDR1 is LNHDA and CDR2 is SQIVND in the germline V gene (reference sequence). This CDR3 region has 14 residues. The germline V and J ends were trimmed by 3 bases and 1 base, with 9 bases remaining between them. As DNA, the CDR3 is TGTGCCAGTAGTATTGCAGGTACGAACACTGAAGCTTTCTTT. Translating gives CASSIAGTNTEAFF.

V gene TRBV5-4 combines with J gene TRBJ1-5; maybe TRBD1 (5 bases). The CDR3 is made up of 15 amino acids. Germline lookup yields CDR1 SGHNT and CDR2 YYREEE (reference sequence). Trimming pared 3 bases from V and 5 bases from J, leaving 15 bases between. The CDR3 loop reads CASSSSDKSDQPQHF. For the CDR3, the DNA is TGTGCCAGCAGCTCATCGGACAAGTCCGATCAGCCCCAGCATTTT.

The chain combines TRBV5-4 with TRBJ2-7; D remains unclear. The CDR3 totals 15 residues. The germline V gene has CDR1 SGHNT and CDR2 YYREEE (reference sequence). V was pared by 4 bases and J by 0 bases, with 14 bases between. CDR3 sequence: CASSRSGWSSYEQYF. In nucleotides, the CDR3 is TGTGCCAGCAGCCGTTCAGGCTGGAGCTCCTACGAGCAGTACTTC.

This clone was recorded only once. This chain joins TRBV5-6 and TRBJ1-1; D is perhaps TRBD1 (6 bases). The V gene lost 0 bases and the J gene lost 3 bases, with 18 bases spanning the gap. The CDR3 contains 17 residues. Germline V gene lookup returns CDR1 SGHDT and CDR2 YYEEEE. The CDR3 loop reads CASSLERTDSYYTEAFF. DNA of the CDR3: TGTGCCAGCAGCTTGGAGCGGACGGACAGTTATTACACTGAAGCTTTCTTT. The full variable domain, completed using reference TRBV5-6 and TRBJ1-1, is DAGVTQSPTHLIKTRGQQVTLRCSPKSGHDTVSWYQQALGQGPQFIFQYYEEEERQRGNFPDRFSGHQFPNYSSELNVNALLLGDSALYLCASSLERTDSYYTEAFFGQGTRLTVV.

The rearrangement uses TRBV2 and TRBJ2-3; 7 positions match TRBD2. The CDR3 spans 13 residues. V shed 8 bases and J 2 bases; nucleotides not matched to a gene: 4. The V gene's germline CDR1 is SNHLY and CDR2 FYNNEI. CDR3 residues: CASGLDYTDTQYF. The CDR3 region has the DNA TGTGCCAGCGGACTAGATTACACAGATACGCAGTATTTT.

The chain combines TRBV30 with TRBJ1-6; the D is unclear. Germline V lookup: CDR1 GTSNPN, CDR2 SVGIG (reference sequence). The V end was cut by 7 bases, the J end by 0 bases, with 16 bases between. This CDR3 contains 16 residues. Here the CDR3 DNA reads TGTGCCTACAATGCCCTTTCACGCTCCTATAATTCACCCCTCCACTTT. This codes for CAYNALSRSYNSPLHF.

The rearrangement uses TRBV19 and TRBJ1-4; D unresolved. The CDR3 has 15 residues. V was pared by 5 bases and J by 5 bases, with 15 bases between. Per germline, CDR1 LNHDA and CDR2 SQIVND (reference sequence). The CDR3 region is CASSESDPGNEKLFF. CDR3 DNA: TGTGCCAGTAGTGAATCCGACCCAGGAAATGAAAAACTGTTTTTT.

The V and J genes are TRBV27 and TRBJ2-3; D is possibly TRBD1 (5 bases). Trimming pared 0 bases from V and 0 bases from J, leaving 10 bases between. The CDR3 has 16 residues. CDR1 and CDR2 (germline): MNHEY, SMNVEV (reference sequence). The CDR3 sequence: CASSLSGQTSTDTQYF. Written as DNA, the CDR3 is TGTGCCAGCAGTTTATCGGGGCAGACTAGCACAGATACGCAGTATTTT.

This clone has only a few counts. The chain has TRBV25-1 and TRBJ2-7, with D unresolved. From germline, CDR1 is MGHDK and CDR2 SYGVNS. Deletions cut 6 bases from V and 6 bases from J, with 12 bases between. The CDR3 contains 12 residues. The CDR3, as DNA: TGTGCCAGCAGCGATACGTTTGGCGAGCAGTACTTC. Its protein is CASSDTFGEQYF.

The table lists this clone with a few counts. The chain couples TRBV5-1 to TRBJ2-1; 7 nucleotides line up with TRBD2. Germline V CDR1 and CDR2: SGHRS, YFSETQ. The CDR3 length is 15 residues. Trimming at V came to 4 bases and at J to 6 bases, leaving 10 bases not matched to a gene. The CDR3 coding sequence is TGCGCCAGCAGCAGGGAACCGGGGGGATTCAATGAGCAGTTCTTC. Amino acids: CASSREPGGFNEQFF.

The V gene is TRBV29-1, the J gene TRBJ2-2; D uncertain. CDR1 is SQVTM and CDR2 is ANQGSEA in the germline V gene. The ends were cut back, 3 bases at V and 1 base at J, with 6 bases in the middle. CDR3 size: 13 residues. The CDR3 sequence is CSVDEGNTGELFF. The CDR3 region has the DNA TGCAGCGTTGATGAAGGGAACACCGGGGAGCTGTTTTTT.

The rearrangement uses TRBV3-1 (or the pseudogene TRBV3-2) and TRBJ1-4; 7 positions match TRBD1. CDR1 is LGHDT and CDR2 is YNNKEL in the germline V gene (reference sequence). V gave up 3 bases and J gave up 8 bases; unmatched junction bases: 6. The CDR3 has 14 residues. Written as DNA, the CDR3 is TGTGCCAGCAGCCACAGGGGACAGTCAGAAAAACTGTTTTTT. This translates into CASSHRGQSEKLFF.

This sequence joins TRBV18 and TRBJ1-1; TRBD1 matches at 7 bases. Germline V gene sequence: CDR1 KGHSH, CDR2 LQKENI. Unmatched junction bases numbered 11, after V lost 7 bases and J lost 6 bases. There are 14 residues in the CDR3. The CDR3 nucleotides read TGTGCCAGCTTACGACAGGGAGGGATCCCTGAAGCTTTCTTT. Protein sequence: CASLRQGGIPEAFF.

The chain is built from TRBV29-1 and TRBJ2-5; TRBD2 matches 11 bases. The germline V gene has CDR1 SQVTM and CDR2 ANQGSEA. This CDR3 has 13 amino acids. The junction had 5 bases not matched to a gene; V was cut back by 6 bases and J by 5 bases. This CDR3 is CSVKTSGGETQYF. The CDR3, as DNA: TGCAGCGTCAAAACTAGCGGGGGTGAGACCCAGTACTTC.

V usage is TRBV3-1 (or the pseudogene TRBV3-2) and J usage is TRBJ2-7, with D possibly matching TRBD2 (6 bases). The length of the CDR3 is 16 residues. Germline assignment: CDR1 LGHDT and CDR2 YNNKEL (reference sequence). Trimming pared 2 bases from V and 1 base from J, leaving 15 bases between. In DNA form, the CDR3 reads TGTGCCAGCAGCCAATCGTCGTTCGGGAGATCCTACGAGCAGTACTTC. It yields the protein CASSQSSFGRSYEQYF.

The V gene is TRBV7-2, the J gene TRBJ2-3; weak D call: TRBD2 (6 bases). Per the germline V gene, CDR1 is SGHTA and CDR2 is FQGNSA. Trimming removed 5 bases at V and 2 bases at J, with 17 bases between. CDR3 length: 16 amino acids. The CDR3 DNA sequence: TGTGCCAGCAGCCATCGAGTTAGCGGCTACACAGATACGCAGTATTTT. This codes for CASSHRVSGYTDTQYF.

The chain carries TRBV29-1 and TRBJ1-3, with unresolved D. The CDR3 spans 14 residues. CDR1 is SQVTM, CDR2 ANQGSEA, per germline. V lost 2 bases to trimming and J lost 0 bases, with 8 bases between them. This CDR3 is CSVELGFSGNTIYF. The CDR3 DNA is TGCAGCGTTGAACTGGGGTTCTCTGGAAACACCATATATTTT.

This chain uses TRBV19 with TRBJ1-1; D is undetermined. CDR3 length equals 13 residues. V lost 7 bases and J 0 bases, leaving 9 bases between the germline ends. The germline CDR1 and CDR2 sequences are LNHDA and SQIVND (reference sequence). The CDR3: CASTSNMNTEAFF. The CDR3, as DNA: TGTGCCAGTACCTCTAATATGAACACTGAAGCTTTCTTT. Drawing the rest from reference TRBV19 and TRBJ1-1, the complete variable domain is DGGITQSPKYLFRKEGQNVTLSCEQNLNHDAMYWYRQDPGQGLRLIYYSQIVNDFQKGDIAEGYSVSREKKESFPLTVTSAQKNPTAFYLCASTSNMNTEAFFGQGTRLTVV.

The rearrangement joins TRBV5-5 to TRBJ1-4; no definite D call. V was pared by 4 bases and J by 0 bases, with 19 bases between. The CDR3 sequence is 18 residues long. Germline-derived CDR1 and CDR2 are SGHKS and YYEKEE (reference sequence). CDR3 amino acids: CASSRRLIPGATNEKLFF. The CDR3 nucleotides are TGTGCCAGCAGCCGACGCTTAATACCCGGGGCAACTAATGAAAAACTGTTTTTT.

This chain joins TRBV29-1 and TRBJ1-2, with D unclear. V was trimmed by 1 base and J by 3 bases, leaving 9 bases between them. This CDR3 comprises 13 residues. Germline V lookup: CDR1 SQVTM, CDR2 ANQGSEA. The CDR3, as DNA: TGCAGCGTTGAAGTCCTTAGTGACTATGGCTACACCTTC. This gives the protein CSVEVLSDYGYTF.

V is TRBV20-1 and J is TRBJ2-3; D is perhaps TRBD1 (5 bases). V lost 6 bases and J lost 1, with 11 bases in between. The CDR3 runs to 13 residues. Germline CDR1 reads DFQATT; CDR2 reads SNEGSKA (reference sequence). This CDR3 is CSASRGRTDTQYF. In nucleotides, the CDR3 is TGCAGTGCGAGTAGGGGCCGCACAGATACGCAGTATTTT.

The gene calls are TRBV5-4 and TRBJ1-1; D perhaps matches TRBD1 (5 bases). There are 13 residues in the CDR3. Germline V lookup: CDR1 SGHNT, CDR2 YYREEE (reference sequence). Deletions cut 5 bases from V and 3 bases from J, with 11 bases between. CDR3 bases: TGTGCCAGCAGGAATCAGGGCGACACTGAAGCTTTCTTT. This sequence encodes CASRNQGDTEAFF.

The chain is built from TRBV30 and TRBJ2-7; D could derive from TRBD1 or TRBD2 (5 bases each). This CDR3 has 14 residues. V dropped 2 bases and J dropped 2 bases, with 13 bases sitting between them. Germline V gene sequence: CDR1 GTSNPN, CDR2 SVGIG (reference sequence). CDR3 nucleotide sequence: TGTGCCTGGAGTACGGGGCAACCAACCTACGAGCAGTACTTC. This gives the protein CAWSTGQPTYEQYF.

The CDR3 DNA reads TGTGCCAGCAGTAAGGTGGGACAGTCTAATCAGCCCCAGCATTTT. It encodes CASSKVGQSNQPQHF. This chain connects TRBV6-5 to TRBJ1-5; 7 bases are shared with TRBD1. Unmatched junction bases numbered 8, after V lost 5 bases and J lost 4 bases. The CDR3 totals 15 residues. Looked up from germline, CDR1 is MNHEY and CDR2 is SVGAGI.